This TCR beta chain was observed in a study of B cell selection in AIRE deficiency. Worth noting for this clone: Its antigen remains unidentified.

General observations from the study: Only about 9.3% of approximately 3,700 shared Treg sequences were patient-specific; roughly 30% healthy-specific. In TCRBV usage, CDR3 length and diversity, patient Tconv and Treg cells matched healthy donors.

CDR1 and CDR2 (germline): MDHEN, SYDVKM. V was clipped by 7 bases and J by 4 bases; unmatched bases: 9. CDR3 length: 14 amino acids. Here immunoSEQ multiplex PCR was the method, and the copy in TCRdb shows in-frame clones only, minus some. The sample records some 19,000 clones, roughly 97% being singletons. CD4+CD127+ cells were sorted as the conventional CD4 T cells. Input material: conventional CD4+ T cells sorted from PBMCs. This TCR was recovered from a human donor with AIRE deficiency. The chain joins TRBV28 to TRBJ2-7; 8 bases agree with TRBD2. The CDR3 here is CASTPGGGRYEQYF. The CDR3 nucleotides are TGTGCCAGCACCCCCGGGGGGGGCCGATACGAGCAGTACTTC. Together with reference TRBV28 and TRBJ2-7, the CDR3 gives the full variable domain: DVKVTQSSRYLVKRTGEKVFLECVQDMDHENMFWYRQDPGLGLRLIYFSYDVKMKEKGDIPEGYSVSREKKERFSLILESASTNQTSMYLCASTPGGGRYEQYFGPGTRLTVT.